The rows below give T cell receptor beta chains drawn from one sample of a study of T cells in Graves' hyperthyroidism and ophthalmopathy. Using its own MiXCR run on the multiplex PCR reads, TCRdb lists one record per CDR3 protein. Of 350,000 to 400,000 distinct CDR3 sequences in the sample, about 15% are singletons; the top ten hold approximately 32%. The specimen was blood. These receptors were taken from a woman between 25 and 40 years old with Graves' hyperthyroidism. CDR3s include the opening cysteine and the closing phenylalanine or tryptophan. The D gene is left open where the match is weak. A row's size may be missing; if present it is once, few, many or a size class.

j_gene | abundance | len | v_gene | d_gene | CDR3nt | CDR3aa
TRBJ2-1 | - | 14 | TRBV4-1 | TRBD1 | TGCGCCAGCAGCTGGGGACAGGGGGCTTTTGAGCAGTTCTTC | CASSWGQGAFEQFF
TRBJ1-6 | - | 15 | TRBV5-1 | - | TGCGCCAGCAGCCCGGGACGGTCGCTTAATTCACCCCTCCACTTT | CASSPGRSLNSPLHF
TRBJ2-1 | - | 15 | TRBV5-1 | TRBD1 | TGCGCCAGCAGCTTTACCGGGACAGTTTACGATGAGCAGTTCTTC | CASSFTGTVYDEQFF
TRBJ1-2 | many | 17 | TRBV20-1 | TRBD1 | TGCAGTGCTAGAGATCATTATACAGCAGGGGGTAGCTATGGCTACACCTTC | CSARDHYTAGGSYGYTF
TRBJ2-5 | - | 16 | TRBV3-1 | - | TGTGCCAGCAGCCAAGTGGCACGAGCGTACCAAGAGACCCAGTACTTC | CASSQVARAYQETQYF
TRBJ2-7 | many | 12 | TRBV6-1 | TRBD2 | TGTGCCAGCACCGGGACTAGCCACGAGCAGTACTTC | CASTGTSHEQYF
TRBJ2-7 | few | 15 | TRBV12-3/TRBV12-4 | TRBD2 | TGTGCCAGCAGGGAACAAGCGGGAGGGCGTCTCGAGCAGTACTTC | CASREQAGGRLEQYF
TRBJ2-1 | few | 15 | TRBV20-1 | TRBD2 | TGCAGTGCTCCCCGGACTAGCGGGAGAATTAATGAGCAGTTCTTC | CSAPRTSGRINEQFF
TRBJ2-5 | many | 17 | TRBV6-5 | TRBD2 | TGTGCCAGCAGTTACTCGGTCCCGGGAGGGTGGAAAGAGACCCAGTACTTC | CASSYSVPGGWKETQYF
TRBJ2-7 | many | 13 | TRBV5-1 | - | TGCGCCAGCAGCTTGTCCCCCCGCTACGAGCAGTACTTC | CASSLSPRYEQYF
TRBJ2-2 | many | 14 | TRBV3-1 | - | TGTGCCAGCAGCCAAGCCGGGGTTACCGGGGAGCTGTTTTTT | CASSQAGVTGELFF
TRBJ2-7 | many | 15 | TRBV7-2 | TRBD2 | TGTGCCAGCAGCTTTCAGGGACTAGCGGGAGGCGAGCAGTACTTC | CASSFQGLAGGEQYF
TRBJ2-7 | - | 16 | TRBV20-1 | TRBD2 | TGCAGTGCTAAGACCCCACTAGCGGGAATTGCCTACGAGCAGTACTTC | CSAKTPLAGIAYEQYF
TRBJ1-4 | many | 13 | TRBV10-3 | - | TGTGCCATCAGTGAGTCTCCAAATGAAAAACTGTTTTTT | CAISESPNEKLFF
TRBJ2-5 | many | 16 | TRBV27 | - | TGTGCCAGCAGTCCCCACCCGCAGGCGCACCAAGAGACCCAGTACTTC | CASSPHPQAHQETQYF
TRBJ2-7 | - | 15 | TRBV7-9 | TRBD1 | TGTGCCAGCAGCTCGACAGGGTGGAGTAGCTACGAGCAGTACTTC | CASSSTGWSSYEQYF
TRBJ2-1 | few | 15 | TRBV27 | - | TGTGCCAGCAGGAGGGGGGGGAGCTCCTACAATGAGCAGTTCTTC | CASRRGGSSYNEQFF
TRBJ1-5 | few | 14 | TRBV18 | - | TGTGCCAGCTCACCTTCCCGACCGGCCAAGCCCCAGCATTTT | CASSPSRPAKPQHF
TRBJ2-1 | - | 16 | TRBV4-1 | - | TGCGCCAGCAGCCAAGAGGTTAATCAAGAAATGAATGAGCAGTTCTTC | CASSQEVNQEMNEQFF
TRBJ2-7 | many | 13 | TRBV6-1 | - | TGTGCCAGCAGTAGGACGGATCCCTACGAGCAGTACTTC | CASSRTDPYEQYF
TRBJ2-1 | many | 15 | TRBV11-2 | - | TGTGCCAGCAGCTTAGACACGGGATTTTCACTTGAGCAGTTCTTC | CASSLDTGFSLEQFF
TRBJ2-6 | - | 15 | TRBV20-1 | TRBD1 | TGCAGTGCTAGAGGCAGGGGGCTTGGGGCCAACGTCCTGACTTTC | CSARGRGLGANVLTF
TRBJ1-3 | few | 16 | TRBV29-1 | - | TGCAGCGTTGCATACCGGGACCTAAGCTCTGGAAACACCATATATTTT | CSVAYRDLSSGNTIYF
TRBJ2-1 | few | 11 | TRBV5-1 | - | TGCGCCAGCAGCAAAGCAGGGAGGCAGTTCTTC | CASSKAGRQFF
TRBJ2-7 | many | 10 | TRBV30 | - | TGTGCCTGCGGGGTCTACGAGCAGTACTTC | CACGVYEQYF
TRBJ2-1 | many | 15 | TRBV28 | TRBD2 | TGTGCCAGCAGCCCTAGCGGAGGGGCCTACAATGAGCAGTTCTTC | CASSPSGGAYNEQFF
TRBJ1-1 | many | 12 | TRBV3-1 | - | TGTGCCAGCAGCCAATTAGACGCTGAAGCTTTCTTT | CASSQLDAEAFF
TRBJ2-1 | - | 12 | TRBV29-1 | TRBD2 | TGCAGCACTACTAGCGGGAGCGATGAGCAGTTCTTC | CSTTSGSDEQFF
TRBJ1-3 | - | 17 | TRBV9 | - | TGTGCCAGCAGCGTGAGACCGGACGGCAGCTCTGGAAACACCATATATTTT | CASSVRPDGSSGNTIYF
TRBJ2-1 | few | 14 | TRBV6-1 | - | TGTGCCAGCAGTGTGGAAAGGGTTGGGAATGAGCAGTTCTTC | CASSVERVGNEQFF
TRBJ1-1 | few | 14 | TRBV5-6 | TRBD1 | TGTGCCAGCAGCTCTCGGACAGGAATCACTGAAGCTTTCTTT | CASSSRTGITEAFF
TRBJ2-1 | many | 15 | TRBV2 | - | TGTGCCAGCGGGGGGATCGCCAGCTCCTACAATGAGCAGTTCTTC | CASGGIASSYNEQFF
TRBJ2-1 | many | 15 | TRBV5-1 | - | TGCGCCAGCAGTTTGGCGGGGGCCTCCTACAATGAGCAGTTCTTC | CASSLAGASYNEQFF
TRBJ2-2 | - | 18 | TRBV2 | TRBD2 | TGTGCCAGCGATGGCGAAACTAGCGGGAGGCGTAACACCGGGGAGCTGTTTTTT | CASDGETSGRRNTGELFF
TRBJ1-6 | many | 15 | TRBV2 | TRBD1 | TGTGCCAGCAGTGACCAGGGGGCGGGTAATTCACCCCTCCACTTT | CASSDQGAGNSPLHF
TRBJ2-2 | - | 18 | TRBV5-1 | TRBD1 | TGCGCCAGCAGCTCAGGGACAGGGTTGGTGAAGAACACCGGGGAGCTGTTTTTT | CASSSGTGLVKNTGELFF
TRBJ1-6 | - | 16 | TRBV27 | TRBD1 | TGTGCCAGCAGTTCTTTCTGGAGGGGGCGCGGTTCACCCCTCCACTTT | CASSSFWRGRGSPLHF
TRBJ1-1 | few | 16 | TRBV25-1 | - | TGTGCCAGCAGTGGGGCGCCTTCCGGCCTGAACACTGAAGCTTTCTTT | CASSGAPSGLNTEAFF
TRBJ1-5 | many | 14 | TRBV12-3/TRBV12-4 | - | TGTGCCAGCAGTCCCGCTACTAGCAATCAGCCCCAGCATTTT | CASSPATSNQPQHF
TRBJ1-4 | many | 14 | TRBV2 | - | TGTGCCAGCAGTGATGGGCACACTAATGAAAAACTGTTTTTT | CASSDGHTNEKLFF
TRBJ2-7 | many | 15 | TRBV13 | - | TGTGCCAGCAGCACTGGGACGCCCAGCTCCTACGAGCAGTACTTC | CASSTGTPSSYEQYF
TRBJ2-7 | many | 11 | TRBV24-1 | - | TGTGCCACCGGGACACCCTACGAGCAGTACTTC | CATGTPYEQYF
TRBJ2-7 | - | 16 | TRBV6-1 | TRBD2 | TGTGCCAGCAAAAGAGGACTAGCGGGGGAACTCTACGAGCAGTACTTC | CASKRGLAGELYEQYF
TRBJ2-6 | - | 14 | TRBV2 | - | TGTGCCAGCAGTTGCATCTCTGGGGCCAACGTCCTGACTTTC | CASSCISGANVLTF
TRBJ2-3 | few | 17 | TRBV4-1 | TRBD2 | TGCGCCAGCAGCCAAGGCAACCTAGCGGGAGGCTTAGATACGCAGTATTTT | CASSQGNLAGGLDTQYF
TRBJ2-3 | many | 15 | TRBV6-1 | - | TGTGCCAGCAGTGAACGGGTTAGCGGAGCAGATACGCAGTATTTT | CASSERVSGADTQYF
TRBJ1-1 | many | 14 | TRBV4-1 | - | TGCGCCAGCAGCCATTTGGCTCGGGGCACTGAAGCTTTCTTT | CASSHLARGTEAFF
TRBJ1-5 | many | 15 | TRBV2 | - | TGTGCCAGCAGTAACAGGGAGAATGGCAATCAGCCCCAGCATTTT | CASSNRENGNQPQHF
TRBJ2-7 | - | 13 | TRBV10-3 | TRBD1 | TGTGCCACAGTGGGACAGGCCCCCTACGAGCAGTACTTC | CATVGQAPYEQYF